The 24 T cell receptor beta chains given below trace back to one sample, sequenced in a study of T-cell reconstitution after alpha-beta-depleted transplantation in children. Unique molecular identifiers featured in how the TCRbeta library was prepared. TCRdb reanalysed the PCR reads using MiXCR and keeps one entry per CDR3 protein. The data hold 300,000 to 400,000 distinct CDR3 sequences, with roughly 21% observed a single time. The starting material was PBMCs, mostly from graft donor cells, obtained 180 days after TCRalphabeta/CD19-depleted stem cell transplant. These receptors were obtained from a male patient aged 10 to 17 who had a stem cell transplant for acute lymphoblastic leukemia, so the T cells may come from the graft donor.

J is TRBJ2-7 and V is TRBV4-1; TRBD2 agrees at 9 bases. Germline V gene sequence: CDR1 MGHRA, CDR2 YSYEKL. With 2 bases clipped from V and 2 bases from J, the junction kept 7 bases outside the gene matches. The length of the CDR3 is 16 residues. DNA for the CDR3: TGCGCCAGCAGCCAAATCAGGACTAGCGCGACCTACGAGCAGTACTTC. The encoded protein is CASSQIRTSATYEQYF.

In this sample, this clonotype turned up once. The chain combines TRBV7-3 with TRBJ2-1; TRBD2 might be the D (6 bases). The CDR3 runs 15 residues. Germline CDR1 is SGHTA and CDR2 is FQGTGA. Trimming took 4 bases from V and 0 from J, leaving 10 bases between them. CDR3 DNA: TGTGCCAGCAGCTCCCCGGGACTCTCCTACAATGAGCAGTTCTTC. Protein: CASSSPGLSYNEQFF.

This chain uses TRBV4-1 with TRBJ1-5, with D maybe TRBD1 (5 bases). The length of the CDR3 is 15 residues. The ends were cut back, 2 bases at V and 3 bases at J, with 11 bases in the middle. Looked up from germline, CDR1 is MGHRA and CDR2 is YSYEKL. The CDR3 DNA follows: TGCGCCAGCAGCCAACTGCTAGGGGACAATCAGCCCCAGCATTTT. Its translation: CASSQLLGDNQPQHF.

The chain uses TRBV24-1 and TRBJ2-2; D possibly corresponds to TRBD2 (6 bases). CDR1 is KGHDR and CDR2 is SFDVKD in the germline V gene. The V end was cut by 4 bases, the J end by 7 bases, with 15 bases between. This CDR3 contains 15 residues. The CDR3 loop reads CATSDSGARNGELFF. CDR3 sequence (DNA): TGTGCCACCAGTGACTCGGGAGCGCGGAACGGGGAGCTGTTTTTT.

This clonotype has just a few counts. V and J are TRBV10-3 and TRBJ1-1; D gene ambiguous. The CDR3 runs to 14 residues. Germline V gives CDR1 ENHRY, CDR2 SYGVKD. V was cut by 4 bases and J by 2 bases, with 11 bases left in between. The CDR3 loop is CAISGVAVNTEAFF. CDR3 coding DNA: TGTGCCATCAGTGGAGTGGCCGTAAACACTGAAGCTTTCTTT.

The chain employs TRBV7-3 and TRBJ2-3; 7 nucleotides agree with TRBD2. J was trimmed by 4 bases and V by 7 bases; bases with no gene match: 11. Germline-derived CDR1 and CDR2 are SGHTA and FQGTGA. This CDR3 has 15 amino acids. DNA for the CDR3: TGTGCCAGCAACCACGGGAGGCGGGGCTCAGATACGCAGTATTTT. Protein product: CASNHGRRGSDTQYF. Drawing the rest from reference TRBV7-3 and TRBJ2-3, the complete variable domain is GAGVSQTPSNKVTEKGKYVELRCDPISGHTALYWYRQSLGQGPEFLIYFQGTGAADDSGLPNDRFFAVRPEGSVSTLKIQRTERGDSAVYLCASNHGRRGSDTQYFGPGTRLTVL.

This clonotype was seen a handful of times. V gene TRBV4-1 combines with J gene TRBJ2-7; tentative D call: TRBD1 (5 bases). The CDR3 runs 16 residues. V lost 1 base to trimming and J lost 3 bases, with 16 bases between them. Germline CDR1 reads MGHRA; CDR2 reads YSYEKL. The CDR3, as DNA: TGCGCCAGCAGCCAAGGGAGTGGGGCAGGGAACTACGAGCAGTACTTC. This translates into CASSQGSGAGNYEQYF.

Remarks on this clonotype: A read error is possible here, since a much larger clone lies one base away. CDR3 amino acids: CASSSLAGPTDTQYF. The CDR3, as DNA: TGTGCCAGCAGCTCTCTAGCGGGGCCCACAGATACGCAGTATTTT. The chain combines TRBV12-3 or TRBV12-4 with TRBJ2-3, with 9 bases that match TRBD2. The CDR3 covers 15 residues. J gave up 2 bases and V 6 bases, and 6 bases lay outside the gene matches.

This clonotype was detected many times. This chain connects TRBV7-2 to TRBJ2-3; the D is unclear. Germline loops: CDR1 SGHTA, CDR2 FQGNSA. This CDR3 comprises 13 residues. V gave up 3 bases and J gave up 6 bases, with 10 bases separating them. CDR3 sequence (DNA): TGTGCCAGCAGCTTCGAGTGGGTGGATACGCAGTATTTT. Its translation is CASSFEWVDTQYF.

A few counts support this clonotype. The V and J genes are TRBV6-6 and TRBJ2-7; weak D call: TRBD1 (6 bases). This CDR3 comprises 11 residues. Trimming shortened V by 6 bases and J by 6 bases, and 9 bases separated the two germline ends. CDR1 is MNHNY and CDR2 is SVGAGI in the germline V gene (reference sequence). The CDR3 bases are TGTGCCAGCAGGGGACAATCCGAGCAGTACTTC. Translated, it gives CASRGQSEQYF.

The chain couples TRBV29-1 to TRBJ1-2; 11 positions agree with TRBD1. The CDR3 covers 16 residues. Germline values: CDR1 SQVTM, CDR2 ANQGSEA. V trimming: 3 bases; J trimming: 4 bases; junction bases outside the gene matches: 10. The CDR3 DNA reads TGCAGCGTTGATACCTTGGGACAGGGGGGTATCTATGGCTACACCTTC. Its translation: CSVDTLGQGGIYGYTF.

The chain carries TRBV20-1 and TRBJ1-4; D is undetermined. This CDR3 is 14 amino acids long. The germline gives CDR1 DFQATT, CDR2 SNEGSKA (reference sequence). Trimming shortened V by 6 bases and J by 0 bases, and 11 bases separated the two germline ends. The CDR3 DNA is TGCAGTGCCAGACGAGGAGCAACTAATGAAAAACTGTTTTTT. Its protein is CSARRGATNEKLFF.

A few counts support this clonotype. The CDR3 loop is CASSYQDRLNQPQHF. For the CDR3, the DNA is TGTGCCAGCAGCTACCAGGACAGACTCAATCAGCCCCAGCATTTT. V gene TRBV5-5 combines with J gene TRBJ1-5, with a possible D match to TRBD1 (6 bases). CDR1 SGHKS and CDR2 YYEKEE come from the germline V gene (reference sequence). V shed 3 bases and J shed 3 bases, with 13 bases lying between them. The CDR3 consists of 15 residues.

The chain carries TRBV7-6 and TRBJ2-7; the D is unclear. Germline-derived CDR1 and CDR2 are SGHVS and FNYEAQ. The CDR3 is 14 residues long. Trimming shortened V by 5 bases and J by 3 bases, and 14 bases separated the two germline ends. CDR3 DNA: TGTGCCAGCAGCCGAGGAACTACTGGCTACGAGCAGTACTTC. It translates to CASSRGTTGYEQYF. Full variable domain (remainder filled in from reference TRBV7-6 and TRBJ2-7): GAGVSQSPRYKVTKRGQDVALRCDPISGHVSLYWYRQALGQGPEFLTYFNYEAQQDKSGLPNDRFSAERPEGSISTLTIQRTEQRDSAMYRCASSRGTTGYEQYFGPGTRLTVT.

The chain combines TRBV12-3 or TRBV12-4 with TRBJ2-1; 10 bases line up with TRBD2. The trim removed 8 bases at V and 12 bases at J, leaving 4 bases unmatched. The CDR3 covers 11 residues. The CDR3 nucleotides read TGTGCCAGCCCGTTAGCGGGAGGGCAGTTCTTC. Encoded protein: CASPLAGGQFF.

This clonotype was counted between two and nine times. The chain recombines TRBV5-1 with TRBJ2-1; 13 nucleotides agree with TRBD2. The CDR3 runs 13 residues. Germline loops: CDR1 SGHRS, CDR2 YFSETQ. V dropped 7 bases and J dropped 6; count of bases not matched to a gene: 1. The DNA for the CDR3 is TGCGCCAGCTGGACTAGCGGGAGCAATGAGCAGTTCTTC. Its protein is CASWTSGSNEQFF.

The chain is built from TRBV6-5 and TRBJ1-1; D remains ambiguous. The CDR3 sequence is 13 residues long. V shed 2 bases and J shed 3 bases, with 7 bases lying between them. Germline values: CDR1 MNHEY, CDR2 SVGAGI. This CDR3 is CASSYLQHTEAFF. Here the CDR3 DNA reads TGTGCCAGCAGTTACCTTCAACACACTGAAGCTTTCTTT.

The J gene is TRBJ2-5, the V gene TRBV7-8; D remains ambiguous. CDR3 size: 13 residues. Germline V CDR1 and CDR2: SGHVS, FQNEAQ. Trimming cost V 5 bases and J 5 bases, with 12 bases left between them. The CDR3 nucleotides read TGTGCCAGCAGCCCCCCCCGCTGGGAGACCCAGTACTTC. Translation: CASSPPRWETQYF.

The chain recombines TRBV6-5 with TRBJ1-3; D is ambiguous. The V end was cut by 2 bases, the J end by 0 bases, with 17 bases between. The CDR3 loop spans 18 amino acids. Germline values: CDR1 MNHEY, CDR2 SVGAGI. Here the CDR3 DNA reads TGTGCCAGCAGTTACATGGGAGCACCCGATCGCTCTGGAAACACCATATATTTT. Encoded protein: CASSYMGAPDRSGNTIYF.

This clonotype was detected only a few times. The chain uses TRBV27 and TRBJ1-5, with 10 bases aligning to TRBD1. Germline CDR1 MNHEY, CDR2 SMNVEV (reference sequence). V lost 1 base, J lost 6 bases, and 3 bases stayed unmatched. The CDR3 is 15 residues long. The CDR3 is CASSLFGTGVQPQHF. Here the CDR3 DNA reads TGTGCCAGCAGTTTATTTGGGACAGGGGTTCAGCCCCAGCATTTT.

CDR3 protein: CASSFGSPYNEQFF. CDR3 DNA: TGTGCCAGCAGCTTCGGGTCACCTTACAATGAGCAGTTCTTC. The V and J genes are TRBV5-4 and TRBJ2-1; no definite D call. The length of the CDR3 is 14 residues. Trimming pared 2 bases from V and 4 bases from J, leaving 10 bases between. Germline V gene lookup returns CDR1 SGHNT and CDR2 YYREEE (reference sequence). Combining the CDR3 with reference TRBV5-4 and TRBJ2-1 gives the whole variable domain ETGVTQSPTHLIKTRGQQVTLRCSSQSGHNTVSWYQQALGQGPQFIFQYYREEENGRGNFPPRFSGLQFPNYSSELNVNALELDDSALYLCASSFGSPYNEQFFGPGTRLTVL.

The gene calls are TRBV20-1 and TRBJ2-3; D ambiguous. V lost 6 bases to trimming and J lost 1 base, with 11 bases between them. The CDR3 is made up of 13 amino acids. Looked up from germline, CDR1 is DFQATT and CDR2 is SNEGSKA (reference sequence). CDR3: CSALTPGTDTQYF. The CDR3 DNA sequence: TGCAGTGCCCTCACGCCGGGCACAGATACGCAGTATTTT.

This clonotype has a handful of counts. The rearrangement links TRBV12-3 or TRBV12-4 to TRBJ2-7; D remains ambiguous. There are 13 residues in the CDR3. V lost 6 bases and J lost 2, with 11 bases in between. DNA of the CDR3: TGTGCCAGCAGATTCAGGACGACCTACGAGCAGTACTTC. Protein: CASRFRTTYEQYF.

V is TRBV5-1 and J is TRBJ2-5, with D tentatively TRBD2 (6 bases). Per the germline V gene, CDR1 is SGHRS and CDR2 is YFSETQ. The V gene lost 4 bases and the J gene lost 2 bases, with 12 bases spanning the gap. The CDR3 is 14 residues long. Written as DNA, the CDR3 is TGCGCCAGCAGCCGCGGGACCTTTCAAGAGACCCAGTACTTC. This gives the protein CASSRGTFQETQYF. The full variable domain, its missing parts supplied by reference TRBV5-1 and TRBJ2-5, is KAGVTQTPRYLIKTRGQQVTLSCSPISGHRSVSWYQQTPGQGLQFLFEYFSETQRNKGNFPGRFSGRQFSNSRSEMNVSTLELGDSALYLCASSRGTFQETQYFGPGTRLLVL.